Detailed here is one T cell receptor beta chain. The data stem from a study of blood T cell repertoires in COVID-19. Across the whole study: The samples span acute and convalescent COVID-19 from the United States, Italy and Spain.

Original processing methods: Amplifying reference gene primers gave estimates of nucleated cell counts. TCRdb keeps only in-frame clones here, not all; method: immunoSEQ multiplex PCR. V and J calls and clone size are those listed in that table; D and trimming were worked out from the DNA. Of 200,000 or so clones in the sample, 75% to 90% were seen once. The age range of participants was about 18 to 89 years, with residence in about two dozen US areas. Cohort allocation depended upon clinical history that participants reported. The specimen sequenced was PBMCs or T cells enriched from blood (not recorded which). The sequence came from a woman in her forties with acute COVID-19.

This CDR3 is CASSPTVDRDRGRVTEAFF. CDR3 DNA: TGCGCCAGCAGCCCAACCGTAGACCGGGACAGGGGGAGGGTCACTGAAGCTTTCTTT. J is TRBJ1-1 and V is TRBV5-1, with TRBD1 identical over 11 bases. CDR1 is SGHRS and CDR2 is YFSETQ in the germline V gene. There are 19 residues in the CDR3. Trimming at V came to 4 bases and at J to 4 bases, leaving 18 bases not matched to a gene.